The sequence of this T cell receptor beta chain was determined in a study of beta chain features in type 1 diabetes (dated 2018 in TCRdb). With regard to the full study: Patients and healthy donors did not differ in mean age, gender distribution, total cell number or subset yield. A total of roughly 100 million sorted cells were examined across all samples, and the number of cells per subset was strongly correlated with RNA yield. Regulatory and stem cell-like memory subsets were obtained from only 8 patients and about 8 healthy donors, while naive and central memory subsets were obtained from all 28 donors. In the study, recently diagnosed type 1 diabetes patients and matched healthy donors were compared on the TCRB repertoires of their sorted circulating CD4+ T cell subsets.

All of the isolated RNA was reverse transcribed with the High Capacity cDNA Reverse Transcription Kit, so expressed TCRB transcripts were sequenced. Naive, central memory and regulatory T cell samples underwent deep immunoSEQ sequencing, averaging around 4 million total reads per sample. Sorted cells were lysed in RLT buffer and RNA was extracted with DNase-treated RNeasy Micro or Mini kits, depending on cell number. To prevent cross-contamination, every cell subset was processed on its own, while patient and healthy donor samples were processed together. The immunoSEQ multiplex PCR was used to amplify TCRB sequences from cDNA, generating 87-bp fragments that spanned the CDR3 region. Sequencing of the amplicons was performed on the Illumina HiSeq platform. From the authors' description of their analysis: PCR bias was corrected computationally using synthetic template baselines, and reads within Hamming distance 2 were collapsed, with unmergeable singletons discarded. Reads were aligned against IMGT so that V, D and J genes, CDR3 length and insertions or deletions at six rearrangement sites could be assigned. Within each subset, clonotype counts were normalized to sorted cell number, after which true diversity and Gini coefficients were computed with the tcR R package. Repertoire sharing was quantified using the overlap coefficient calculated on TCRB nucleotide sequences. TCRdb limited this immuneACCESS table to in-frame rearrangements with V and J called. A share of clones is missing; checked studies link under half to unresolved V genes, and the rest is unexplained. D and trimming come from the DNA, and the V and J calls and clone size come from that table. Within this sample are 250,000 or so clones, with about 30% of them counted one time only. Clones ranked in the top ten supply approximately 4% of the sample.

Results and caveats for the whole study, not just this receptor: Type 1 diabetes patients showed a moderate but significant shortening of TCRB CDR3 length in all four CD4+ subsets. Because cDNA was sequenced instead of genomic DNA, activated cells with high expression could be over-represented, although the groups did not differ in activation or CD3 levels. Shorter templates might have been favored by PCR, but patient and control samples were amplified and corrected together, so both groups would have been affected equally by any skew. Naive, central memory and regulatory TCRB repertoires appeared more similar among patients than among healthy donors. At VDJ recombination sites, type 1 diabetes patients had fewer insertions and more deleted nucleotides, which implies abnormalities in thymic rearrangement. Only small numbers of individuals were included in the HLA sub-analyses, which left unresolved whether HLA type had any influence on TCRB rearrangement.

On this clone: It has no known antigen specificity. One base away there is no much larger clone; base qualities are not given.

From each donor, a single peripheral blood sample of 90 to 150 mL on average was drawn into heparinised tubes. Naive, central memory, regulatory and stem cell-like memory CD4+ T cells were sorted on a BD FACSAria II using a panel including CD45RO, CCR7, CD25, CD127, CD95 and CD27. A purity above 98% was achieved for all sorted populations. PBMCs were separated immediately by Lymphoprep density gradient centrifugation and were stained directly, without being cultured. Samples were stained and sorted in pairs, with one healthy donor and one patient per experiment, so that batch effects were minimized. The junction carries 7 bases between V and J, which are trimmed by 7 bases and 4 bases respectively. Including the terminal cysteine and phenylalanine, the CDR3 comprises 11 residues. Only the CDR3 part of the read is kept: 33 bases, read in frame from the first base. CDR1 SNHLY and CDR2 FYNNEI are derived from the germline V gene.

The chain employs TRBV2 and TRBJ2-5, with the D gene too uncertain to name. This sequence originates from a man aged 30 to 39 in good health. The sequencing sample was made of central memory CD4+ T cells from blood. In nucleotides, the sequence is TGTGCCAGCAATAAGGGAGAGACCCAGTACTTC. The resulting protein is CASNKGETQYF.